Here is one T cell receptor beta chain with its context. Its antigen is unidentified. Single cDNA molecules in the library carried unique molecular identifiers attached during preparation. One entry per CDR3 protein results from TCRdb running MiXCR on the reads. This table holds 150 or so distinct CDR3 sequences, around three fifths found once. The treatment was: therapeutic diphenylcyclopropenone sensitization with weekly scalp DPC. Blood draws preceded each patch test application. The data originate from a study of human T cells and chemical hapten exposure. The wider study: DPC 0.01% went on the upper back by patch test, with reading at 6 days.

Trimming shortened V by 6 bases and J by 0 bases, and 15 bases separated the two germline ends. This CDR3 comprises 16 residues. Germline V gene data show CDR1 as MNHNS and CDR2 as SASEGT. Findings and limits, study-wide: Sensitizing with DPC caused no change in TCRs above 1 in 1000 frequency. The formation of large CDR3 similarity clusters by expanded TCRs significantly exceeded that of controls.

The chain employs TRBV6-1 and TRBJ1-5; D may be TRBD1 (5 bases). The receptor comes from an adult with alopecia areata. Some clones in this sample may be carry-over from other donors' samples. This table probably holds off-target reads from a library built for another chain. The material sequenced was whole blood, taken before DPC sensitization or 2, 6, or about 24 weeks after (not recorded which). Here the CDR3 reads CASRIGTPYSNQPQHF. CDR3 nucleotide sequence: TGTGCCAGCAGGATTGGGACGCCGTATAGCAATCAGCCCCAGCATTTT.